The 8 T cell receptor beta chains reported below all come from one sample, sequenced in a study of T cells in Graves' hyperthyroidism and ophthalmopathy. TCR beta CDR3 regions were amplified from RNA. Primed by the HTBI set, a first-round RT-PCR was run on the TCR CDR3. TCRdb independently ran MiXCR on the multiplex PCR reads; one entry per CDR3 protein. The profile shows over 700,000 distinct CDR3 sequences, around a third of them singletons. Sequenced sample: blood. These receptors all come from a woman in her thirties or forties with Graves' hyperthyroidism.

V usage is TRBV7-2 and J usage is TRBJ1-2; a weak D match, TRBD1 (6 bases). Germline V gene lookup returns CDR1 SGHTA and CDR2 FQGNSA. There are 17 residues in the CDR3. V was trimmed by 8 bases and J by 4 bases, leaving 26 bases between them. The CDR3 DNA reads TGTGCCAGCGGTCTCACAGGGTTGCCCCCTGTTCGCTATGGCTACACCTTC. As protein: CASGLTGLPPVRYGYTF.

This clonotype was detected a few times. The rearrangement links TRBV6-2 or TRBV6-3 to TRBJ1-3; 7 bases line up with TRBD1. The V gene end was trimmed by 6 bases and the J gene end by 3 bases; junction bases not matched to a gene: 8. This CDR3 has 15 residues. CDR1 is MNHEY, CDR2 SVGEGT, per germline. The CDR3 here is CASRTRQGDGNTIYF. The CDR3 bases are TGTGCCAGCAGAACCCGACAGGGCGATGGAAACACCATATATTTT.

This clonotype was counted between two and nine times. CDR3 DNA: TGTGCCAGCAGCACTCGAAGAATCGGGCAGTACTACGAGCAGTACTTC. Translation: CASSTRRIGQYYEQYF. V usage is TRBV7-8 and J usage is TRBJ2-7; unclear D gene. CDR1 and CDR2 (germline): SGHVS, FQNEAQ. CDR3 length equals 16 residues. V was shortened by 5 bases and J by 3 bases, with 20 bases between the two germline ends.

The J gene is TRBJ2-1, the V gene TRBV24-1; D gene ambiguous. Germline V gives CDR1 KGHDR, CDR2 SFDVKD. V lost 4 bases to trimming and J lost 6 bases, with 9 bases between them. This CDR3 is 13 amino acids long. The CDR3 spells CATSDLWTNEQFF. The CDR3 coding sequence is TGTGCCACCAGTGACCTTTGGACCAATGAGCAGTTCTTC.

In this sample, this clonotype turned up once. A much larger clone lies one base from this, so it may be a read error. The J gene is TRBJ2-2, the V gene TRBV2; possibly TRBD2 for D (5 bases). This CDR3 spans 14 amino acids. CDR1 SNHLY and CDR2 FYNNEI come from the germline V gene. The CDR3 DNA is TGTGCCGCCGGGCCGCCTTACGGCACCGGGAAGCTGTTTTTT. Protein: CAAGPPYGTGKLFF.

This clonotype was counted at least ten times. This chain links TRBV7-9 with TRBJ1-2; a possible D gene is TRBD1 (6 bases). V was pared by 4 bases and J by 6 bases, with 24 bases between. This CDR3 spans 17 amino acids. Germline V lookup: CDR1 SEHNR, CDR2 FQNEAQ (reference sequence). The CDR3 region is CASSSLLLGGGRHGYTF. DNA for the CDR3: TGTGCCAGCAGCTCCCTCCTCCTTGGGGGGGGCAGGCATGGCTACACCTTC.

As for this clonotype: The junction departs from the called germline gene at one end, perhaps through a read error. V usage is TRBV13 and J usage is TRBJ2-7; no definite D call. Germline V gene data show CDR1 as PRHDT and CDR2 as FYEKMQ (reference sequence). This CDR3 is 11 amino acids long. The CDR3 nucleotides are TGTGCCAGCAGCGAGTCCTCCGAGCAGTACTTC. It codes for CASSESSEQYF.

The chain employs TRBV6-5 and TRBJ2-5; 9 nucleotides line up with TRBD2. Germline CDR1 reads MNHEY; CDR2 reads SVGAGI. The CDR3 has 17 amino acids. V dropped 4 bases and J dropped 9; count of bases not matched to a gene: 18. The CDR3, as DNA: TGTGCCAGCAGTTCTAAAACCGGGACTAGCAGCTCGCGGGCCCAGTACTTC. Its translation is CASSSKTGTSSSRAQYF.